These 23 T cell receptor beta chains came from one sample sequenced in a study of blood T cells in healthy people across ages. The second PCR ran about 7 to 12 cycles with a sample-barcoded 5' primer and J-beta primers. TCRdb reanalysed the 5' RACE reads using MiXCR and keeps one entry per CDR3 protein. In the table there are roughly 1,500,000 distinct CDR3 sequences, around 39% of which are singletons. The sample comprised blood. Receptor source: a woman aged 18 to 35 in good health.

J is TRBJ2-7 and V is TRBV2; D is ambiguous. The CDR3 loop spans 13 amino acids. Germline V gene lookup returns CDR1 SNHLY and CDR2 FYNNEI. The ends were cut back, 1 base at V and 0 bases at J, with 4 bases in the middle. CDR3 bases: TGTGCCAGCAGTGAAGACGACTCCTACGAGCAGTACTTC. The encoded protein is CASSEDDSYEQYF.

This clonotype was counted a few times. The CDR3 loop reads CASIRDIYGYTF. The CDR3 DNA sequence: TGTGCCAGCATCCGGGACATCTATGGCTACACCTTC. The chain combines TRBV6-1 with TRBJ1-2; D is possibly TRBD1 (6 bases). This CDR3 has 12 residues. Germline V gene data show CDR1 as MNHNS and CDR2 as SASEGT. V lost 7 bases to trimming and J lost 4 bases, with 10 bases between them.

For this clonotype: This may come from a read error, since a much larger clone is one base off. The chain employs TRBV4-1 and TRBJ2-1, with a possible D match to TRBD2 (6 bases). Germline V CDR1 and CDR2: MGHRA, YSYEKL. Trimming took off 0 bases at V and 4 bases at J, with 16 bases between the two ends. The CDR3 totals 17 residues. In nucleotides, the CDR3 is TGCGCCAGCAGCCAAGAGTCAGTACGAGCGGGTTACAATGAGCAGTTCTTC. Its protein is CASSQESVRAGYNEQFF.

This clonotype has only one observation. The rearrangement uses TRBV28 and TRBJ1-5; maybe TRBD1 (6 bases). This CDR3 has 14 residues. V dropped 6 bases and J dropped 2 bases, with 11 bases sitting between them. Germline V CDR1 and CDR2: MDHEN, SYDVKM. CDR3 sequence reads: CASRTGKRNQPQHF. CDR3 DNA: TGTGCCAGCAGAACAGGGAAGCGCAATCAGCCCCAGCATTTT. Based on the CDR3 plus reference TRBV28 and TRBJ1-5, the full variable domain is DVKVTQSSRYLVKRTGEKVFLECVQDMDHENMFWYRQDPGLGLRLIYFSYDVKMKEKGDIPEGYSVSREKKERFSLILESASTNQTSMYLCASRTGKRNQPQHFGDGTRLSIL.

The CDR3 nucleotides read TGTGCCAGCAGCTCTCAGGGGGCGCGTTACAATGAGCAGTACTTC. As protein: CASSSQGARYNEQYF. J is TRBJ2-1 and V is TRBV13, with TRBD1 matching 8 bases. The closer fit of TRBJ2-7 to the DNA end suggests the J call may be wrong. Per the germline V gene, CDR1 is PRHDT and CDR2 is FYEKMQ (reference sequence). This CDR3 has 15 amino acids.

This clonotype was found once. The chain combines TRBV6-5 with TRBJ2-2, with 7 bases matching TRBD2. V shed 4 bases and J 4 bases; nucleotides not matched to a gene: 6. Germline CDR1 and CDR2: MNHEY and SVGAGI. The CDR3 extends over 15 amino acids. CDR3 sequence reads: CASSWRTGGTGELFF. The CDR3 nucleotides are TGTGCCAGCAGTTGGCGGACGGGGGGCACCGGGGAGCTGTTTTTT.

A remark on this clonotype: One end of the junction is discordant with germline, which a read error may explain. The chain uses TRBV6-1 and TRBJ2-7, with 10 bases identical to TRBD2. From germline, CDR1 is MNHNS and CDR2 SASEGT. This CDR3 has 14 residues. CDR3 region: CAGSEPSGRDEQYF. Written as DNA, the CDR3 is TGTGCCGGCAGTGAACCTAGCGGGAGAGACGAGCAGTACTTC.

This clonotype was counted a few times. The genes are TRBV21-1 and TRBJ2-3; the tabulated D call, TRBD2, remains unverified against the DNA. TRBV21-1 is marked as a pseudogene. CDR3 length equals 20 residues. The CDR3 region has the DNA TGTGCCAGCAGCGGAGATACGGGACTAGCGGGAGGGCCTGGCACAGATACGCAGTATTTT. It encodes CASSGDTGLAGGPGTDTQYF.

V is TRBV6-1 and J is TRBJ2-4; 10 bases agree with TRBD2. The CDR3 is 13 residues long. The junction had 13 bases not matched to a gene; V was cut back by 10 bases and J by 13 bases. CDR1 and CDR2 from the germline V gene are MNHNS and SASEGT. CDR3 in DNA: TGTGCCATCGGACTAGCGGCTTACAATGAGCAGTACTTC. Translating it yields CAIGLAAYNEQYF.

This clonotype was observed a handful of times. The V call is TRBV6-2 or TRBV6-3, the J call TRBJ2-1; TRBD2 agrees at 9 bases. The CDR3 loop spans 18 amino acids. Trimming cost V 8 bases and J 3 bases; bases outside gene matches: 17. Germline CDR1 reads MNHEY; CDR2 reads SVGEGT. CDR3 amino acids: CASGPSGIRTSGYNEQFF. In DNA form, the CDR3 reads TGTGCCAGCGGTCCTAGCGGGATACGTACCTCTGGCTACAATGAGCAGTTCTTC.

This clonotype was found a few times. CDR3 region: CASSLARDRSTYEQYF. The CDR3, as DNA: TGTGCCAGCAGCTTAGCCCGGGACAGGTCAACCTACGAGCAGTACTTC. The gene calls are TRBV7-9 and TRBJ2-7; 8 bases line up with TRBD1. The CDR3 contains 16 residues. V dropped 0 bases and J dropped 2; count of bases not matched to a gene: 6. Germline V gene data show CDR1 as SEHNR and CDR2 as FQNEAQ (reference sequence). Variable domain in full (rest from reference TRBV7-9 and TRBJ2-7): DTGVSQNPRHKITKRGQNVTFRCDPISEHNRLYWYRQTLGQGPEFLTYFQNEAQLEKSRLLSDRFSAERPKGSFSTLEIQRTEQGDSAMYLCASSLARDRSTYEQYFGPGTRLTVT.

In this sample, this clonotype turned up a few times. CDR3: CASRLTGGMSGYTF. Written as DNA, the CDR3 is TGTGCCAGCAGACTCACAGGGGGTATGAGTGGCTACACCTTC. This chain joins TRBV6-5 and TRBJ1-2; 8 bases are shared with TRBD1. The CDR3 sequence is 14 residues long. Germline loops: CDR1 MNHEY, CDR2 SVGAGI. The V gene end was trimmed by 6 bases and the J gene end by 7 bases; junction bases not matched to a gene: 10.

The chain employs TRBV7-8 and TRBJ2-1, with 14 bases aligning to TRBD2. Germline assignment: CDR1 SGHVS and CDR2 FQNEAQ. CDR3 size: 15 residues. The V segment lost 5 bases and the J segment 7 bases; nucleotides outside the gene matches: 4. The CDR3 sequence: CASSRTSGRKNEQFF. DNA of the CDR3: TGTGCCAGCAGCCGGACTAGCGGGAGGAAAAATGAGCAGTTCTTC.

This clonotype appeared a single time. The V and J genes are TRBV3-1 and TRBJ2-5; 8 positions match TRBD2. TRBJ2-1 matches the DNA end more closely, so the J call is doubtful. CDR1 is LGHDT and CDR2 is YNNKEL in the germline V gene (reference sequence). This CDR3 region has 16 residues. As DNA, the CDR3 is TGTGCCAGCAGCCAAGAACTAGCGGACCGCCAAGAGACCCAGTTCTTC. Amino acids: CASSQELADRQETQFF.

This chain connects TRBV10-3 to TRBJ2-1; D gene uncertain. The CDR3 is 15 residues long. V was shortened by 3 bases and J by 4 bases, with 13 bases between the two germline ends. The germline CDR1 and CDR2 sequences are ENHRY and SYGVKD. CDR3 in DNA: TGTGCCATCAGTGACGGCTCGACCATTTACAATGAGCAGTTCTTC. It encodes CAISDGSTIYNEQFF.

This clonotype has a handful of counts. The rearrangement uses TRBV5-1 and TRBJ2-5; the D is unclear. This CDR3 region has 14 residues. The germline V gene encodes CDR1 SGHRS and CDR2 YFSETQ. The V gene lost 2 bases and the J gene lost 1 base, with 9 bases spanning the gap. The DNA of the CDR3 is TGCGCCAGCAGCTTCGATGTATCCCAAGAGACCCAGTACTTC. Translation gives CASSFDVSQETQYF. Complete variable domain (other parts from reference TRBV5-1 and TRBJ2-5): KAGVTQTPRYLIKTRGQQVTLSCSPISGHRSVSWYQQTPGQGLQFLFEYFSETQRNKGNFPGRFSGRQFSNSRSEMNVSTLELGDSALYLCASSFDVSQETQYFGPGTRLLVL.

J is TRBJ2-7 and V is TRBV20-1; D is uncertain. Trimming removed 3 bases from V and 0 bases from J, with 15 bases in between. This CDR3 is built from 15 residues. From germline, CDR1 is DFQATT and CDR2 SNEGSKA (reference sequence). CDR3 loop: CSASEVKLGSYEQYF. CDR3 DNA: TGCAGTGCTAGTGAGGTTAAGTTGGGCTCCTACGAGCAGTACTTC.

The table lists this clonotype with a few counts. In DNA, the CDR3 is TGCAGCGTTCCGCCCCCGGAAGTTCCCAATGAGCAGTTCTTC. It yields the protein CSVPPPEVPNEQFF. The genes are TRBV29-1 and TRBJ2-1; D remains ambiguous. V lost 5 bases and J 6 bases, leaving 17 bases between the germline ends. CDR3 length equals 14 residues. Per germline, CDR1 SQVTM and CDR2 ANQGSEA.

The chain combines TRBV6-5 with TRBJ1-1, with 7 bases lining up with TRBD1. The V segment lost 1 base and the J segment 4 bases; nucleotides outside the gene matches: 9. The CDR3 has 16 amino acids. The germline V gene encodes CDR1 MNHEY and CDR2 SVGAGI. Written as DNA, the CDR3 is TGTGCCAGCAGTTACTTAGACAGGGTCGTGTCCACTGAAGCTTTCTTT. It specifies CASSYLDRVVSTEAFF.

The CDR3 DNA is TGTGCCAGCACCACCCCTCAAGGGTCCTACAATGAGCAGTTCTTC. It encodes CASTTPQGSYNEQFF. This chain links TRBV7-2 with TRBJ2-1; the D is unclear. The V end lost 7 bases, the J end lost 1 base, and 14 bases lay between the germline ends. In germline, CDR1 is SGHTA, CDR2 FQGNSA. This CDR3 contains 15 residues.

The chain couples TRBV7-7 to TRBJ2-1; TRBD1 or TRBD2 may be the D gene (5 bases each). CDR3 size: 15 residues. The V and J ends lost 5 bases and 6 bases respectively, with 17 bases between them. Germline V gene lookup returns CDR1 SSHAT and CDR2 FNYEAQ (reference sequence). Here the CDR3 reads CASSPSPSRGNEQFF. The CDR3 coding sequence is TGTGCCAGCAGCCCGTCCCCTTCGAGGGGCAATGAGCAGTTCTTC.

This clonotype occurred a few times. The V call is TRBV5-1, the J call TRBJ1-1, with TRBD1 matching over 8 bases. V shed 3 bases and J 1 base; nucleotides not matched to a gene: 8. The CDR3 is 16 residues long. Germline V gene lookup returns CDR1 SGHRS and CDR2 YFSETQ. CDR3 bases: TGCGCCAGCAGCTCCCCTCCCGGGACAGGGAACACTGAAGCTTTCTTT. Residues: CASSSPPGTGNTEAFF.

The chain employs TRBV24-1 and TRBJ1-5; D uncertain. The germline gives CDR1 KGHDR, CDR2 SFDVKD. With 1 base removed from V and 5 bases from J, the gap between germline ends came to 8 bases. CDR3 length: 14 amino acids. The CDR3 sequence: CATSDLGSHQPQHF. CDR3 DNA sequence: TGTGCCACCAGTGATTTAGGCAGTCATCAGCCCCAGCATTTT.